A selection of T cell receptor beta chains follows, all from one sample in a study of beta chain features in type 1 diabetes. Data came from immunoSEQ multiplex PCR; TCRdb stores just in-frame clones and leaves some out. The table includes about 900,000 clones, around a sixth detected once. Sequenced sample: naive CD4+ T cells from blood. Source of these receptors: a woman aged 18-30 years in good health. The CDR3 runs from the conserved cysteine through the conserved F or W. A D gene is named only where the DNA matches it firmly. Not all rows give a size; the values are once, few, many and, for expanded clones, a class.

J	D	V	size	CDR3	DNA
TRBJ2-3	NA	TRBV5-4	NA	CASRPPSTDTQYF	TGTGCCAGCAGACCTCCTTCTACAGATACGCAGTATTTT
TRBJ2-1	TRBD1	TRBV28	NA	CASSSPRTGGNDEQFF	TGTGCCAGCAGTTCTCCCAGGACAGGGGGTAACGATGAGCAGTTCTTC
TRBJ2-4	TRBD2	TRBV5-1	few	CASRALGEGKNIQYF	TGCGCCAGCAGGGCCCTAGGGGAGGGCAAAAACATTCAGTACTTC
TRBJ2-1	TRBD2	TRBV7-2	few	CASSESSGREQFF	TGTGCCAGCAGCGAGTCTAGCGGTCGGGAGCAGTTCTTC
TRBJ2-3	NA	TRBV28	NA	CASSHSISGGTDTQYF	TGTGCCAGCAGTCATAGTATTAGCGGAGGCACAGATACGCAGTATTTT
TRBJ2-7	NA	TRBV5-4	NA	CASSLAGTNSYEQYF	TGTGCCAGCAGCTTGGCCGGGACCAACTCCTACGAGCAGTACTTC
TRBJ2-2	NA	TRBV11-1	NA	CASSTGVMGPGELFF	TGTGCCAGCAGCACGGGGGTAATGGGACCCGGGGAGCTGTTTTTT
TRBJ2-1	TRBD2	TRBV4-1	NA	CASSQGFVAGAYGDEQFF	TGCGCCAGCAGCCAAGGGTTCGTAGCGGGAGCTTACGGGGATGAGCAGTTCTTC
TRBJ1-1	NA	TRBV18	NA	CASSPLIGEGTEAFF	TGTGCCAGCTCACCACTAATAGGGGAAGGCACTGAAGCTTTCTTT
TRBJ1-2	NA	TRBV27	NA	CASRPSSLRGTNYGYTF	TGTGCCAGCAGGCCAAGCTCCTTGAGGGGGACTAACTATGGCTACACCTTC
TRBJ2-7	NA	TRBV4-3	few	CASSQDWQGNYEQYF	TGCGCCAGCAGCCAAGATTGGCAGGGAAACTACGAGCAGTACTTC
TRBJ2-1	TRBD2	TRBV20-1	few	CSAREGTRKFF	TGCAGTGCTAGAGAGGGGACTAGAAAGTTCTTC
TRBJ2-1	NA	TRBV14	many	CASSHYTRLGEQFF	TGTGCCAGCAGCCATTACACCAGGCTAGGTGAGCAGTTCTTC
TRBJ1-1	NA	TRBV23-1	once	CASKTTEAENTEAFF	TGCGCCAGCAAAACGACTGAAGCTGAGAACACTGAAGCTTTCTTT
TRBJ2-5	TRBD2	TRBV7-8	few	CASSPWTSGRGEETQYF	TGTGCCAGCAGCCCCTGGACTAGCGGGAGGGGGGAAGAGACCCAGTACTTC
TRBJ2-7	TRBD1	TRBV7-2	NA	CASSWDSPSYEQYF	TGTGCCAGCAGCTGGGACAGTCCCTCCTACGAGCAGTACTTC
TRBJ1-5	NA	TRBV7-9	few	CASSSTTEPQHF	TGTGCCAGCAGCTCAACCACGGAGCCCCAGCATTTT
TRBJ1-2	NA	TRBV9	few	CASSVGPRQAGYGYTF	TGTGCCAGCAGCGTAGGGCCAAGACAGGCGGGCTATGGCTACACCTTC
TRBJ1-1	NA	TRBV6-6	few	CASSDPPAGAFF	TGTGCCAGCAGTGACCCCCCGGCTGGAGCTTTCTTT
TRBJ2-5	TRBD2	TRBV5-6	once	CASSLMASGRVQETQYF	TGTGCCAGCAGCTTGATGGCTAGCGGGAGAGTACAAGAGACCCAGTACTTC
TRBJ2-7	NA	TRBV10-3	NA	CATNGGSYEQYF	TGTGCCACCAACGGGGGATCCTACGAGCAGTACTTC
TRBJ2-1	TRBD1	TRBV2	NA	CASTTGGEQFF	TGTGCCAGCACTACAGGGGGTGAGCAGTTCTTC
TRBJ1-2	TRBD1	TRBV7-9	few	CASSSTGAGNYGYTF	TGTGCCAGCAGCTCAACAGGGGCAGGGAACTATGGCTACACCTTC
TRBJ1-5	TRBD1	TRBV4-3	NA	CASSQGQGAQPQHF	TGCGCCAGCAGCCAAGGACAGGGGGCTCAGCCCCAGCATTTT
TRBJ1-2	NA	TRBV23-1	few	CASSPRVVRLGYGYTF	TGCGCCAGCAGTCCCCGAGTTGTACGGCTTGGCTATGGCTACACCTTC
TRBJ2-3	TRBD2	TRBV19	NA	CASSRSGGPDWVNTQYF	TGTGCCAGTAGTCGCTCGGGGGGTCCCGATTGGGTTAATACGCAGTATTTT
TRBJ2-7	TRBD1	TRBV7-9	few	CASSLGQGPFEQYF	TGTGCCAGCAGCTTAGGACAGGGCCCATTCGAGCAGTACTTC
TRBJ2-2	TRBD1	TRBV2	few	CASSESGQGNTGELFF	TGTGCCAGCAGTGAATCGGGACAGGGTAACACCGGGGAGCTGTTTTTT
TRBJ2-7	NA	TRBV2	few	CASSEARTLLSNEQYF	TGTGCCAGCAGTGAAGCGCGGACTCTACTATCGAACGAGCAGTACTTC
TRBJ1-5	NA	TRBV19	NA	CASSMKYSNQPQHF	TGTGCCAGTAGTATGAAGTATAGCAATCAGCCCCAGCATTTT
TRBJ2-3	TRBD2	TRBV28	NA	CASSMLAGYTDTQYF	TGTGCCAGCAGCATGCTAGCGGGATACACAGATACGCAGTATTTT
TRBJ1-5	NA	TRBV4-3	NA	CASSQEPFQPQHF	TGCGCCAGCAGCCAAGAACCGTTCCAGCCCCAGCATTTT
TRBJ1-4	NA	TRBV7-9	once	CASTGSGIGEKLFF	TGTGCCAGCACAGGCTCCGGTATTGGTGAAAAACTGTTTTTT
TRBJ2-7	NA	TRBV27	few	CASSSRGRGPYEQYF	TGTGCCAGCAGTTCTCGGGGGCGCGGCCCCTACGAGCAGTACTTC
TRBJ2-7	NA	TRBV28	few	CASRTGDSNTRYEQYF	TGTGCCAGCAGGACCGGGGACTCAAATACTCGCTACGAGCAGTACTTC
TRBJ2-3	NA	TRBV9	NA	CASSVGQPPDTQYF	TGTGCCAGCAGCGTTGGTCAGCCGCCGGATACGCAGTATTTT
TRBJ2-5	TRBD2	TRBV6-5	NA	CASSPHSSGQETQYF	TGTGCCAGCAGTCCCCATTCTAGCGGCCAAGAGACCCAGTACTTC
TRBJ2-7	NA	TRBV7-9	NA	CASSYTYEQYF	TGTGCCAGCAGCTACACATACGAGCAGTACTTC
TRBJ2-2	NA	TRBV5-1	NA	CASSLGSANTGELFF	TGCGCCAGCAGCTTGGGATCAGCGAACACCGGGGAGCTGTTTTTT
TRBJ2-5	NA	TRBV6-1	few	CASSEAWLAIQETQYF	TGTGCCAGCAGTGAAGCCTGGCTAGCTATTCAAGAGACCCAGTACTTC
TRBJ2-3	TRBD1	TRBV18	few	CASSSGQLRTDTQYF	TGTGCCAGCTCATCGGGACAGCTAAGGACAGATACGCAGTATTTT
TRBJ2-1	TRBD2	TRBV10-3	NA	CAIMTSGGYNEQFF	TGTGCCATCATGACTAGCGGAGGATACAATGAGCAGTTCTTC
TRBJ2-2	NA	TRBV5-4	few	CASSLKLAAGELFF	TGTGCCAGCAGCTTAAAGCTAGCTGCCGGGGAGCTGTTTTTT
TRBJ2-7	TRBD2	TRBV6-5	NA	CASSYSRSGKYEQYF	TGTGCCAGCAGTTACTCTCGAAGCGGGAAATACGAGCAGTACTTC
TRBJ2-7	TRBD2	TRBV6-6	NA	CASSPSAGGPGEQYF	TGTGCCAGCAGCCCCAGCGCGGGAGGGCCGGGGGAGCAGTACTTC
TRBJ2-1	NA	TRBV7-2	NA	CASSPVGSGNNEQFF	TGTGCCAGCAGCCCCGTGGGTAGCGGAAACAATGAGCAGTTCTTC
TRBJ1-2	TRBD1	TRBV10-3	NA	CAIRDLQGPVFLYGYTF	TGTGCCATCAGGGACCTACAGGGGCCTGTCTTCCTTTATGGCTACACCTTC
TRBJ1-2	NA	TRBV5-1	NA	CASSPGTERSSYTF	TGCGCCAGCAGCCCCGGGACCGAGCGTTCGAGCTACACCTTC
TRBJ2-7	TRBD1	TRBV5-6	few	CASSLGPGQVGSEQYF	TGTGCCAGCAGCTTGGGACCAGGACAGGTAGGCTCCGAGCAGTACTTC